This entry lists 17 T cell receptor beta chains sequenced from one sample in a study of blood T cell repertoires in COVID-19. Generated by immunoSEQ multiplex PCR, the TCRdb table keeps only in-frame clones and is missing some. The sample lists fewer than 450,000 clones, about 89% occurring once. The specimen sequenced was peripheral blood. Receptors originate from a woman in her 50s with COVID-19, enrolled during active disease.

Concerning this clone: Other DNA sequences in this specimen translate into the identical CDR3. V is TRBV6-5 and J is TRBJ1-4, with 7 bases that match TRBD1. This CDR3 is 15 amino acids long. Trimming took 2 bases from V and 3 from J; bases not matched to a gene: 3. CDR1 is MNHEY, CDR2 SVGAGI, per germline. The CDR3 coding sequence is TGTGCCAGCAGTTACGGTCAGGGGGCTAATGAAAAACTGTTTTTT. Encoded protein: CASSYGQGANEKLFF.

V is TRBV2 and J is TRBJ2-3, with 7 bases lining up with TRBD1. The CDR3 sequence is 16 residues long. V lost 6 bases to trimming and J lost 1 base; unmatched junction nucleotides: 10. Germline V gene data show CDR1 as SNHLY and CDR2 as FYNNEI. CDR3 DNA: TGTGCCAGCAGCGCCGAGGGGGCCTGGGGCACAGATACGCAGTATTTT. Amino acids: CASSAEGAWGTDTQYF.

The chain joins TRBV5-1 to TRBJ2-7; 9 nucleotides align to TRBD2. Germline V gene data show CDR1 as SGHRS and CDR2 as YFSETQ. The CDR3 consists of 15 residues. The J segment lost 2 bases and the V segment lost 2 bases, leaving 5 bases of the junction unmatched. The CDR3: CASSLAGGLTYEQYF. The DNA of the CDR3 is TGCGCCAGCAGCTTAGCGGGAGGTCTAACCTACGAGCAGTACTTC.

V is TRBV9 and J is TRBJ1-4; D perhaps matches TRBD1 (5 bases). The CDR3 totals 14 residues. Germline V gene data show CDR1 as SGDLS and CDR2 as YYNGEE. Trimming took off 4 bases at V and 8 bases at J, with 15 bases between the two ends. The CDR3 sequence is CASSPPGVEEKLFF. The CDR3, as DNA: TGTGCCAGCAGCCCTCCGGGGGTAGAAGAAAAACTGTTTTTT.

V and J are TRBV5-8 and TRBJ2-1; 9 bases are a match to TRBD2. Trimming removed 8 bases from V and 5 bases from J; junction bases left unmatched: 11. The CDR3 extends over 15 amino acids. Germline lookup yields CDR1 SGHTS and CDR2 YDEGEE. CDR3 in amino acids: CASTSGGRAHNEQFF. The DNA for the CDR3 is TGTGCCAGTACCTCTGGCGGGAGGGCCCACAATGAGCAGTTCTTC.

This clone was observed once. This chain connects TRBV11-3 to TRBJ2-1; possibly TRBD1 for D (5 bases). The CDR3 is made up of 15 amino acids. Per germline, CDR1 SGHNT and CDR2 YENEEA. With 1 base removed from V and 4 bases from J, the gap between germline ends came to 11 bases. The CDR3 loop is CASSLGADSYNEQFF. The CDR3 nucleotides are TGTGCCAGCAGCTTAGGGGCTGACAGTTACAATGAGCAGTTCTTC.

The V call is TRBV2, the J call TRBJ2-1, with D possibly being TRBD2 (6 bases). The ends were cut back, 3 bases at V and 4 bases at J, with 13 bases in the middle. The CDR3 runs to 15 residues. Germline V gene data show CDR1 as SNHLY and CDR2 as FYNNEI. This chain's CDR3 is CASSDQGLSYNEQFF. CDR3 sequence (DNA): TGTGCCAGCAGTGATCAGGGACTCTCTTACAATGAGCAGTTCTTC.

The chain combines TRBV4-1 with TRBJ2-7, with 8 bases fitting TRBD1. V lost 3 bases to trimming and J lost 0 bases; unmatched junction nucleotides: 10. The V gene's germline CDR1 is MGHRA and CDR2 YSYEKL. The CDR3 sequence is 17 residues long. The CDR3 nucleotides are TGCGCCAGCAGCCAGATACGATCCGGGACAGGCTCCTACGAGCAGTACTTC. Its protein product is CASSQIRSGTGSYEQYF.

The genes are TRBV25-1 and TRBJ1-2; 10 bases match TRBD1. This CDR3 is 13 amino acids long. Germline CDR1 and CDR2: MGHDK and SYGVNS. The ends lost 4 bases at V and 4 bases at J; junction bases unmatched: 0. The CDR3 region has the DNA TGTGCCAGCAGTGGGACAGGGGGCTATGGCTACACCTTC. Its protein is CASSGTGGYGYTF.

The rearrangement links TRBV10-1 to TRBJ1-1, with D perhaps TRBD1 (5 bases). V lost 4 bases and J lost 3, with 12 bases in between. The CDR3 has 14 amino acids. CDR1 is WNHNN and CDR2 is SYGVQD in the germline V gene (reference sequence). The CDR3 is CASSVAGGDTEAFF. The DNA for the CDR3 is TGCGCCAGCAGTGTAGCTGGGGGGGACACTGAAGCTTTCTTT.

The genes are TRBV5-1 and TRBJ1-2, with TRBD1 identical over 8 bases. The CDR3 loop spans 13 amino acids. CDR1 is SGHRS, CDR2 YFSETQ, per germline. V lost 2 bases to trimming and J lost 7 bases; unmatched junction nucleotides: 4. The CDR3 region has the DNA TGCGCCAGCAGCTTTCAGGGGGCGCCTGGCTACACCTTC. Translated: CASSFQGAPGYTF.

The count of this clone is one. The V and J genes are TRBV9 and TRBJ2-3, with D possibly TRBD1 on 6 matching bases. Trimming took off 3 bases at V and 2 bases at J, with 13 bases between the two ends. The CDR3 runs 15 residues. Germline CDR1 SGDLS, CDR2 YYNGEE. CDR3 DNA: TGTGCCAGCAGCGGAACAGGGATGGTCACAGATACGCAGTATTTT. Residues: CASSGTGMVTDTQYF.

V and J are TRBV27 and TRBJ2-7, with 7 bases matching TRBD2. CDR3 length equals 14 residues. CDR1 and CDR2 from the germline V gene are MNHEY and SMNVEV (reference sequence). Losses at the gene ends were 2 bases for V and 6 bases for J; bases not matched to a gene: 7. This CDR3 is CASSLAGADREQYF. For the CDR3, the DNA is TGTGCCAGCAGTTTAGCGGGAGCGGATCGCGAGCAGTACTTC.

The chain carries TRBV29-1 and TRBJ1-2; D is unclear. The CDR3 totals 11 residues. CDR1 and CDR2 from the germline V gene are SQVTM and ANQGSEA. V was pared by 4 bases and J by 5 bases, with 8 bases between. CDR3 coding DNA: TGCAGCGTTGCCAGAGGGTATGGCTACACCTTC. Translated, it gives CSVARGYGYTF.

The chain has TRBV11-3 and TRBJ2-1, with TRBD2 identical over 13 bases. The germline V gene encodes CDR1 SGHNT and CDR2 YENEEA. The CDR3 covers 19 residues. J lost 2 bases, V lost 6 bases, and 13 bases had no gene match. In DNA, the CDR3 is TGTGCCAGCAGTTCCCTAGGTGGGACTAGCGGGAAAACCTACAATGAGCAGTTCTTC. It encodes CASSSLGGTSGKTYNEQFF.

The V and J genes are TRBV27 and TRBJ1-1, with 7 bases that match TRBD1. V dropped 6 bases and J dropped 1; count of bases not matched to a gene: 8. Germline V lookup: CDR1 MNHEY, CDR2 SMNVEV (reference sequence). CDR3 length equals 15 residues. CDR3 DNA: TGTGCCAGCAGACTGGTTGGACAGGAGAACACTGAAGCTTTCTTT. Translation gives CASRLVGQENTEAFF.

The rearrangement links TRBV14 to TRBJ2-1; perhaps TRBD1 as D (6 bases). CDR3 length: 18 residues. In germline, CDR1 is SGHDN, CDR2 FVKESK. The V end lost 0 bases, the J end lost 5 bases, and 20 bases lay between the germline ends. The chain's CDR3 is CASSQELGTSGTHNEQFF. The CDR3 DNA reads TGTGCCAGCAGCCAAGAGCTGGGGACATCTGGAACCCACAATGAGCAGTTCTTC.